This TCR beta chain was identified during a study of T cell responses to AZD1222 COVID-19 vaccine. Clones were read by immunoSEQ multiplex PCR, and TCRdb kept only the in-frame ones, dropping some. Altogether around 200,000 clones are present, roughly 94% being singletons, with the ten largest covering about 1.5%. Study-wide results and limits: It was only 6 or 7 AZD1222 recipients who were seropositive at baseline. Repertoires were collected only later (after the peak T cell response had occurred).

Notes on this clone: What it binds is not known.

Trimming took 7 bases from V and 10 from J; bases not matched to a gene: 9. Germline V gene lookup returns CDR1 LNHDA and CDR2 SQIVND (reference sequence). This CDR3 spans 13 amino acids. The sequence was collected from an adult who received the AZD1222 COVID-19 vaccine. The sample was peripheral blood, taken 28 days after the second AZD1222 dose. The genes are TRBV19 and TRBJ2-1; 8 nucleotides line up with TRBD1. CDR3 nucleotides: TGTGCCAGTACGTCCAGGGGGCTAATGGAGCAGTTCTTC. The encoded protein is CASTSRGLMEQFF.